The T cell receptor beta chain under discussion was sequenced for a study of T-cell reconstitution after alpha-beta-depleted transplantation in children. Study-wide points: Roughly two months post-transplant, alpha-beta T cells reportedly originated from several hundred graft clones that had expanded.

TCRbeta library preparation incorporated unique molecular identifiers. TCRdb reprocessed the PCR reads via MiXCR and lists one record per CDR3 protein. The sample yields nearly 250,000 distinct CDR3 sequences, less than 9% seen once. This clonotype was picked up a small number of times. Its antigen is as yet unknown. This CDR3 has 17 amino acids. The V end was cut by 5 bases, the J end by 7 bases, with 27 bases between. Germline CDR1 KGHSH, CDR2 LQKENI. The chain is built from TRBV18 and TRBJ2-7; D may be TRBD2 (6 bases). The starting material was PBMCs, mostly from graft donor cells, obtained 180 days after TCRalphabeta/CD19-depleted stem cell transplant. This sequence originates from a male patient younger than 18 who had a stem cell transplant for acute lymphoblastic leukemia, so the T cells may come from the graft donor. In DNA form, the CDR3 reads TGTGCCAGCTCAATTGGTCTCCGGAGGGTCTTGTTTGGGGAGCAGTACTTC. It yields the protein CASSIGLRRVLFGEQYF.